This TCR beta chain was retrieved from a study of blood T cell repertoires in COVID-19. The V gene's germline CDR1 is MGHRA and CDR2 YSYEKL. This CDR3 has 16 residues. The ends lost 0 bases at V and 8 bases at J; junction bases unmatched: 9. Participants reported their clinical history, and cohort assignment relied on those reports. Method: immunoSEQ multiplex PCR; TCRdb's copy keeps in-frame clones and lacks some. This sample has roughly 320,000 clones, with over 75% found just once. The rearrangement joins TRBV4-1 to TRBJ1-4; 7 nucleotides align to TRBD1. This receptor was obtained from a man aged 25 to 45 who had recovered from COVID-19. The sequenced material came from PBMCs or T cells enriched from blood (not recorded which). CDR3 loop: CASSQEPTGRNEKLFF. CDR3 in DNA: TGCGCCAGCAGCCAAGAGCCGACAGGGAGAAACGAAAAACTGTTTTTT.